The 5 T cell receptor beta chains presented below share a single source sample, sequenced in a study of blood T cell repertoires in COVID-19. TCRdb's table, derived via immunoSEQ multiplex PCR, lists solely in-frame clones and lacks some. The sample holds 150,000 to 200,000 clones; approximately 79% are singletons and the top ten take around a fifth. The specimen sequenced was peripheral blood. All receptors derive from an elderly woman with acute or convalescent COVID-19.

The chain has TRBV7-2 and TRBJ1-4; D is unclear. The CDR3 length is 13 residues. The ends were cut back, 3 bases at V and 8 bases at J, with 10 bases in the middle. The germline gives CDR1 SGHTA, CDR2 FQGNSA. The CDR3 protein is CASSLGVKEKLFF. The CDR3 DNA reads as TGTGCCAGCAGCTTGGGAGTAAAGGAAAAACTGTTTTTT.

The genes are TRBV2 and TRBJ1-5; D might be TRBD1 (6 bases). The length of the CDR3 is 14 residues. The germline V and J ends were trimmed by 1 base and 6 bases, with 10 bases remaining between them. Germline CDR1 is SNHLY and CDR2 is FYNNEI. CDR3 DNA: TGTGCCAGCAGTGAAGACAGGGTTGCTCAGCCCCAGCATTTT. Its translation: CASSEDRVAQPQHF. Looking up the rest from reference TRBV2 and TRBJ1-5 gives the full variable domain: EPEVTQTPSHQVTQMGQEVILRCVPISNHLYFYWYRQILGQKVEFLVSFYNNEISEKSEIFDDQFSVERPDGSNFTLKIRSTKLEDSAMYFCASSEDRVAQPQHFGDGTRLSIL.

This chain uses TRBV3-1 (or the pseudogene TRBV3-2) with TRBJ2-1; 7 nucleotides agree with TRBD1. The CDR3 has 13 residues. V lost 3 bases, J lost 5 bases, and 1 base stayed unmatched. Germline loops: CDR1 LGHDT, CDR2 YNNKEL (reference sequence). The CDR3 loop is CASSHGTDNEQFF. DNA of the CDR3: TGTGCCAGCAGCCACGGGACAGACAATGAGCAGTTCTTC.

The chain recombines TRBV5-1 with TRBJ2-7, with 7 bases identical to TRBD1. CDR3 size: 14 residues. The V gene end was trimmed by 4 bases and the J gene end by 3 bases; junction bases not matched to a gene: 7. CDR1 is SGHRS and CDR2 is YFSETQ in the germline V gene. The CDR3 nucleotides are TGCGCCAGCAGCCCCCAGGGGGTTGGCTACGAGCAGTACTTC. Protein product: CASSPQGVGYEQYF.

The CDR3 nucleotides read TGTGCCAGCAGCACGGGACAGACGAACACTGAAGCTTTCTTT. It encodes CASSTGQTNTEAFF. The chain uses TRBV5-5 and TRBJ1-1, with TRBD1 matching over 7 bases. V shed 4 bases and J 1 base; nucleotides not matched to a gene: 4. CDR1 is SGHKS, CDR2 YYEKEE, per germline (reference sequence). CDR3 length: 14 residues.